This T cell receptor beta chain was observed in a study of tumor and adjacent non-tumor tissue in lung cancer. Findings of the study overall: Tumor tissue had significantly higher TCR diversity than normal lung.

Germline CDR1 is MNHNS and CDR2 is SASEGT. CDR3 length: 13 residues. The template was RNA from unsorted bulk tissue. Chemotherapy-naive patients with new lung cancer underwent thoracic surgery in China, August–November 2014. This clonotype has only a few counts. Its matching antigen is unknown. This is likely a read error, given that the CDR3 carries no conserved phenylalanine or tryptophan at its end. The library came from three nested PCR rounds adapted from ARM-PCR protocols. TCRdb ran MiXCR on the multiplex PCR reads and lists one entry per CDR3 protein. The data show approximately 90,000 distinct CDR3 sequences, more than 60% seen once.

The chain combines TRBV6-1 with TRBJ1-1, with a possible D match to TRBD1 (5 bases). This clonotype was obtained from a man in his 70s with non-small cell lung cancer. Sequencing was performed on lung tumor tissue. DNA for the CDR3: TGCGCCAGCACTTTGGAAAGGGGCATGCCGGCTTTCTAT. Its protein is CASTLERGMPAFY.